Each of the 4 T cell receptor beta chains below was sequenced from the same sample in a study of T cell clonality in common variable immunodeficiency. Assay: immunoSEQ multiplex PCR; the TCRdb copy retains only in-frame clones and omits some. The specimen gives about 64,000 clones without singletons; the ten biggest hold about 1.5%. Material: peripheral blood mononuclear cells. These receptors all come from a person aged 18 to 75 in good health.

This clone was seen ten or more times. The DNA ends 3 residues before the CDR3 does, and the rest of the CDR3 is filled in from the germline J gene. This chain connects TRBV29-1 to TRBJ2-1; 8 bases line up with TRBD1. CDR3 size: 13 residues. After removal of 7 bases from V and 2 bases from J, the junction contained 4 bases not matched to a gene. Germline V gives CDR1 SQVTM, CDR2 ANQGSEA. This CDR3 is CSADRVAYNEQFF. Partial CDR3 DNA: TGCAGCGCGGACAGGGTAGCCTACAATGAG.

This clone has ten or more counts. The DNA read from the CDR3 is TGCGCCAGCAGCCTGGGACAGGAGGGAGATACG. Protein: CASSLGQEGDT. The CDR3 in full is CASSLGQEGDTQYF. The chain uses TRBV5-1 and TRBJ2-3; TRBD1 matches 8 bases. The CDR3 end falls 3 residues outside the read, so it is completed with the germline J gene. The CDR3 contains 14 residues. The ends lost 4 bases at V and 5 bases at J; junction bases unmatched: 6. CDR1 and CDR2 from the germline V gene are SGHRS and YFSETQ.

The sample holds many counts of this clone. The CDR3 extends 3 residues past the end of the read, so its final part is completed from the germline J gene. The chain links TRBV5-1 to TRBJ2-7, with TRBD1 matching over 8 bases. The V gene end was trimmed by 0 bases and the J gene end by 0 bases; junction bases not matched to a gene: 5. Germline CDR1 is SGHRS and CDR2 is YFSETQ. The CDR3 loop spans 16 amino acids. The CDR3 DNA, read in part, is TGCGCCAGCAGCTTGGGGGACAGGCAGCACTCCTACGAG. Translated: CASSLGDRQHSYE. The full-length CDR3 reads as CASSLGDRQHSYEQYF.

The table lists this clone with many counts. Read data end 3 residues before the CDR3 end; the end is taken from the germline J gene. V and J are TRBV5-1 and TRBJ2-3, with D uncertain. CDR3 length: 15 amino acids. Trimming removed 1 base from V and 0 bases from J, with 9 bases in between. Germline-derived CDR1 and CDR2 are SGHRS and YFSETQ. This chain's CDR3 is CASSLYLSSTDTQYF. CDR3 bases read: TGCGCCAGCAGCTTGTATTTGTCTAGCACAGATACG.